This T cell receptor beta chain was sequenced in a study of cytomegalovirus exposure and HLA in healthy donors. Amplification used 60 Vbeta primers and 13 Jbeta primers. Here immunoSEQ multiplex PCR was the method, and the copy in TCRdb shows in-frame clones only, minus some. This table has about 160,000 clones, about 77% appearing once. Whole-study results and caveats: Most subjects had HLA-A and HLA-B alleles reportedly predicted accurately by TCR beta sequences.

Germline CDR1 and CDR2: LNHNV and YYDKDF (reference sequence). The CDR3 consists of 15 residues. Trimming took 0 bases from V and 9 from J, leaving 15 bases between them. In regard to this clone: Its antigen remains unidentified.

Sequencing used PBMCs. The clonotype was recovered from a man aged 25 to 40 in good health and CMV-seronegative. This rearrangement joins TRBV15 to TRBJ2-1; D might be TRBD1 (5 bases). CDR3 loop: CATSRDPGQGREQFF. DNA for the CDR3: TGTGCCACCAGCAGAGATCCCGGACAAGGGCGTGAGCAGTTCTTC.